This T cell receptor (beta chain) was documented in a study of blood T cell repertoires in COVID-19. Turning to the study itself: The United States, Italy and Spain provided the acute and convalescent COVID-19 samples. Sources were T cells, B-cell-depleted T cells, or PBMCs; the material itself was cDNA or gDNA.

Details on this clone: One end of the junction fails to match germline, which may point to a read error.

In the authors' workflow: Amplified reference gene primers provided the basis for estimating nucleated cell counts. Libraries were prepared by immunoSEQ multiplex PCR; TCRdb keeps only in-frame clonotypes and omits some of them. V and J calls and clone size are those listed in that table; D and trimming were worked out from the DNA. The data contain 200,000 to 250,000 clones, about 84% of them seen just once; the ten biggest clones take up 12%. The CDR3 length is 13 residues. CDR1 SGHRS and CDR2 YFSETQ come from the germline V gene. The rearrangement uses TRBV5-1 and TRBJ2-1, with 9 bases matching TRBD2. The sample taken for sequencing was peripheral blood. This TCR came from a man older than 75 with acute or convalescent COVID-19. The CDR3 coding sequence is TGCGCCAGCAGCTTGGCCTCCGCGGGAGGGTGGATCTTC. Protein sequence: CASSLASAGGWIF.